This T cell receptor (beta chain) derives from a study of blood T cells in healthy people across ages. Findings and caveats of the study: Diversity of TCR beta per million T cells declined in a roughly linear way with age. With naive T cell percentage, TCR beta diversity showed a strong correlation.

Between the trimmed V and J ends, which lost 1 base and 6 bases, there was a span of 13 bases. CDR3 length: 15 residues. Germline CDR1 reads LNHNV; CDR2 reads YYDKDF (reference sequence). At least 5 micrograms of total RNA were extracted per sample. This clonotype was detected ten times or more. Its antigen is currently unknown. The use of a sample-barcoded 5' primer and a J-beta primer mix characterized a second PCR of roughly 6 to 11 cycles. Each CDR3 protein gets one entry after TCRdb re-called the 5' RACE reads with MiXCR. This repertoire shows 500,000 to 700,000 distinct CDR3 sequences, about 30% found once; its top ten account for about 15%.

The sequence came from a woman aged 80 or over in good health. Sequencing was done on a sample of blood. The chain combines TRBV15 with TRBJ2-1; possibly TRBD1 for D (6 bases). The CDR3 region is CATSRARDTPNEQFF. The CDR3 DNA follows: TGTGCCACCAGCAGAGCAAGGGACACGCCCAATGAGCAGTTCTTC.